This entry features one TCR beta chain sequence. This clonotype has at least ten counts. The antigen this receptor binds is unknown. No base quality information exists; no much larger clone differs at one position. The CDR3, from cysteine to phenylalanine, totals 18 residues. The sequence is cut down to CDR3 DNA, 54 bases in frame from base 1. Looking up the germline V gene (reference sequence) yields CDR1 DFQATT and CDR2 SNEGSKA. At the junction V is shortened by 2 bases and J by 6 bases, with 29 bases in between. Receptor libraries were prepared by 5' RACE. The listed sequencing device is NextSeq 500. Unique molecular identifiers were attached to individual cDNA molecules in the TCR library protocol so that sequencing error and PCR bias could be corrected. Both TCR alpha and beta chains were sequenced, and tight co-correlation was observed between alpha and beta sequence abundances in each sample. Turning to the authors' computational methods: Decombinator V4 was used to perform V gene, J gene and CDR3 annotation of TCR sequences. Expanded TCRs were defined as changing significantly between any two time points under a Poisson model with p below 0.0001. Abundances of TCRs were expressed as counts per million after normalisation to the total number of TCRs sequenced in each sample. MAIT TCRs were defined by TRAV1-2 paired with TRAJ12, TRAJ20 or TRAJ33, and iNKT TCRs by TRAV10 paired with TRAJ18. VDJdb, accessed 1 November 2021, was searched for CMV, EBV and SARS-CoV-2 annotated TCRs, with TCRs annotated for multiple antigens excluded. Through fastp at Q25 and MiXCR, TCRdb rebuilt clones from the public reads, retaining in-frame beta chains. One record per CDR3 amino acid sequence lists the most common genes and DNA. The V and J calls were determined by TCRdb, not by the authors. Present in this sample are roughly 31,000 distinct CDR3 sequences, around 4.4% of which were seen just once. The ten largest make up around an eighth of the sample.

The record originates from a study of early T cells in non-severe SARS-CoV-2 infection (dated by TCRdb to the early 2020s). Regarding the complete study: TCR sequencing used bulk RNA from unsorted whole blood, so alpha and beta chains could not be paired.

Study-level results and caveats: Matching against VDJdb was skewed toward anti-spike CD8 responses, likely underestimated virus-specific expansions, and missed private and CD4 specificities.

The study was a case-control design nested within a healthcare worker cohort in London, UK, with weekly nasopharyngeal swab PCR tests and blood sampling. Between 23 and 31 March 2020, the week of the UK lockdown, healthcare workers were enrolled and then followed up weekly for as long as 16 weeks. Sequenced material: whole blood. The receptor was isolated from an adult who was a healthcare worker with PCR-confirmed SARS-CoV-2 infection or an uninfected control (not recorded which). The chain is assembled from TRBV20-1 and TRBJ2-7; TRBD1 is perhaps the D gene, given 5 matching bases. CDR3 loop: CSARPPLEQVKGTGEQYF. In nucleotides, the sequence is TGCAGTGCTAGACCCCCTTTAGAACAGGTTAAAGGCACTGGCGAGCAGTACTTC.